This T cell receptor (beta chain) was sequenced in a study of T cells in localized non-small cell lung cancer. Only in-frame clones appear in the TCRdb table, and some are missing; sequencing was by immunoSEQ multiplex PCR. Here the sample spans fewer than 30,000 clones, 90% being singletons. The CDR3 has 14 residues. Per germline, CDR1 SGHTA and CDR2 FQGNSA. V was pared by 3 bases and J by 9 bases, with 11 bases of the junction left unmatched. The source is a woman between 35 and 70 years old with stage I lung adenocarcinoma. The chain uses TRBV7-2 and TRBJ2-7; 7 bases fit TRBD1. The sample consisted of peripheral blood, taken before any cancer treatment. This CDR3 is CASSFSRDREGQYF. CDR3 DNA sequence: TGTGCCAGCAGCTTCTCCCGGGACAGAGAAGGGCAGTACTTC.